These 26 T cell receptor beta chains came from one sample sequenced in a study of patients and donors after allogeneic stem cell transplantation. Each CDR3 protein gets one entry after TCRdb re-called the RT-PCR reads with MiXCR. The sample consists of around 170,000 distinct CDR3 sequences, 24% of them appearing once. Material for sequencing was blood, either unsorted or a sorted T cell fraction (not recorded which). These receptors were obtained from a human donor who was either an allogeneic HSCT recipient or a stem cell or donor lymphocyte infusion donor (not recorded which). It is not recorded whose cells these are; they may come from a transplant donor.

The chain recombines TRBV6-2 or TRBV6-3 with TRBJ1-1; D not resolved. This CDR3 region has 18 residues. V lost 2 bases and J 5 bases, leaving 24 bases between the germline ends. The germline gives CDR1 MNHEY, CDR2 SVGEGT. CDR3 amino acids: CASSYSVRQTLRETEAFF. The CDR3 nucleotides are TGTGCCAGCAGTTACAGTGTCAGGCAGACCCTTCGAGAGACTGAAGCTTTCTTT.

This clonotype turned up a few times. The chain couples TRBV12-3 or TRBV12-4 to TRBJ1-1; 7 positions agree with TRBD1. V lost 3 bases to trimming and J lost 5 bases; unmatched junction nucleotides: 9. The CDR3 spans 15 residues. CDR3 nucleotides: TGTGCCAGCAGTTTTAACCAGGGGGTAGGAACTGAAGCTTTCTTT. Its protein is CASSFNQGVGTEAFF.

V usage is TRBV4-1 and J usage is TRBJ1-2, with 9 bases fitting TRBD1. Germline assignment: CDR1 MGHRA and CDR2 YSYEKL. With 5 bases clipped from V and 3 bases from J, the junction kept 7 bases outside the gene matches. The CDR3 has 15 amino acids. CDR3 in amino acids: CASSTQQGAHYGYTF. As DNA, the CDR3 is TGCGCCAGCAGCACCCAACAGGGGGCTCACTATGGCTACACCTTC.

V usage is TRBV27 and J usage is TRBJ2-1; 9 nucleotides agree with TRBD2. Germline V lookup: CDR1 MNHEY, CDR2 SMNVEV (reference sequence). The CDR3 contains 15 residues. Trimming at V came to 4 bases and at J to 4 bases, leaving 5 bases not matched to a gene. The CDR3 sequence is CASSSLAGWYNEQFF. The CDR3 DNA follows: TGTGCCAGCAGTTCCCTAGCGGGATGGTACAATGAGCAGTTCTTC.

This clonotype was seen just once. The genes are TRBV6-2 or TRBV6-3 and TRBJ2-7, with D unresolved. The CDR3 runs 14 residues. V was shortened by 7 bases and J by 3 bases, with 16 bases between the two germline ends. CDR1 and CDR2 (germline): MNHEY, SVGEGT. CDR3 coding DNA: TGTGCCAGCACCCCGACGGATGCGAACTACGAGCAGTACTTC. Translation: CASTPTDANYEQYF.

The chain combines TRBV7-8 with TRBJ1-1; TRBD1 is a possible D gene (5 bases). The ends were cut back, 5 bases at V and 0 bases at J, with 19 bases in the middle. The CDR3 covers 17 residues. Germline V gene data show CDR1 as SGHVS and CDR2 as FQNEAQ. CDR3 sequence (DNA): TGTGCCAGCAGCCGCCTCCGGGCAGGGCCGATGAACACTGAAGCTTTCTTT. Encoded protein: CASSRLRAGPMNTEAFF.

This clonotype was detected only a few times. In DNA, the CDR3 is TGTGCCAGTAGTATGGCAAGGAATGAAAAACTGTTTTTT. This sequence encodes CASSMARNEKLFF. The chain employs TRBV19 and TRBJ1-4; no firm D call. The V end was cut by 3 bases, the J end by 5 bases, with 7 bases between. CDR1 is LNHDA, CDR2 SQIVND, per germline (reference sequence). The CDR3 spans 13 residues.

The chain recombines TRBV10-3 with TRBJ1-6; D is unresolved. Germline V gene sequence: CDR1 ENHRY, CDR2 SYGVKD. Trimming cost V 0 bases and J 7 bases, with 4 bases left between them. The CDR3 consists of 13 residues. CDR3 loop: CAISESGNSPLHF. Written as DNA, the CDR3 is TGTGCCATCAGTGAGTCCGGGAATTCACCCCTCCACTTT.

The chain employs TRBV2 and TRBJ2-1; 7 bases line up with TRBD2. Germline CDR1 is SNHLY and CDR2 is FYNNEI. The trim removed 0 bases at V and 10 bases at J, leaving 9 bases unmatched. The CDR3 runs 15 residues. This CDR3 reads CASSEARGGGGEQFF. CDR3 DNA sequence: TGTGCCAGCAGTGAAGCCCGTGGCGGGGGAGGCGAGCAGTTCTTC.

This clonotype has more than one count but fewer than ten. Written as DNA, the CDR3 is TGTGCCAGCCAGGTCGTCCGCAACACTGAAGCTTTCTTT. Protein: CASQVVRNTEAFF. The chain couples TRBV2 to TRBJ1-1; D gene uncertain. This CDR3 contains 13 residues. V shed 8 bases and J shed 2 bases, with 12 bases lying between them. In germline, CDR1 is SNHLY, CDR2 FYNNEI.

The chain uses TRBV5-1 and TRBJ2-2; no reliable D call. Germline CDR1 SGHRS, CDR2 YFSETQ. Between the trimmed V and J ends, which lost 6 bases and 3 bases, there was a span of 9 bases. This CDR3 spans 13 amino acids. The CDR3 region is CASKHRYTGELFF. Written as DNA, the CDR3 is TGCGCCAGCAAACACCGCTACACCGGGGAGCTGTTTTTT.

DNA of the CDR3: TGTGCCAGCTCACTGGGACAACGGGGCGGGCCCCAGCATTTT. The encoded protein is CASSLGQRGGPQHF. This sequence joins TRBV18 and TRBJ1-5; D is perhaps TRBD1 (6 bases). This CDR3 is 14 amino acids long. Germline V gene data show CDR1 as KGHSH and CDR2 as LQKENI. The ends were cut back, 4 bases at V and 9 bases at J, with 16 bases in the middle.

This clonotype was observed a handful of times. The CDR3 bases are TGCAGTGCCTCGCTGGGGAGGAGTGAAGCTTTCTTT. Amino acid sequence: CSASLGRSEAFF. The chain links TRBV20-1 to TRBJ1-1; no clear D gene. The CDR3 consists of 12 residues. V was clipped by 6 bases and J by 7 bases, with 15 bases between them. Germline V CDR1 and CDR2: DFQATT, SNEGSKA (reference sequence).

This clonotype appeared a few times. V gene TRBV19 combines with J gene TRBJ1-5; D call uncertain. Germline CDR1 LNHDA, CDR2 SQIVND (reference sequence). The CDR3 extends over 14 amino acids. Trimming took 4 bases from V and 0 from J, leaving 7 bases between them. CDR3 DNA sequence: TGTGCCAGTAGTAGGAGGTATAGCAATCAGCCCCAGCATTTT. The encoded protein is CASSRRYSNQPQHF. The variable domain in full, with the rest retrieved from reference TRBV19 and TRBJ1-5, is DGGITQSPKYLFRKEGQNVTLSCEQNLNHDAMYWYRQDPGQGLRLIYYSQIVNDFQKGDIAEGYSVSREKKESFPLTVTSAQKNPTAFYLCASSRRYSNQPQHFGDGTRLSIL.

A few counts support this clonotype. The chain recombines TRBV7-9 with TRBJ2-7; the D gene could be TRBD1 or TRBD2 (5 bases each). The V end was cut by 6 bases, the J end by 3 bases, with 15 bases between. In germline, CDR1 is SEHNR, CDR2 FQNEAQ (reference sequence). The length of the CDR3 is 14 residues. CDR3 amino acids: CASSNPGPGYEQYF. CDR3 bases: TGTGCCAGCAGTAACCCGGGACCCGGCTACGAGCAGTACTTC.

The chain uses TRBV10-3 and TRBJ2-3; D not certain. Germline V gene sequence: CDR1 ENHRY, CDR2 SYGVKD. Between the trimmed V and J ends, which lost 3 bases and 2 bases, there was a span of 15 bases. This CDR3 spans 16 amino acids. The CDR3 DNA reads as TGTGCCATCAGTGAACCGAGCTCCGAAACCACAGATACGCAGTATTTT. Amino acids: CAISEPSSETTDTQYF.

The rearrangement uses TRBV25-1 and TRBJ2-1; 8 bases map to TRBD2. J lost 5 bases, V lost 6 bases, and 9 bases had no gene match. Germline-derived CDR1 and CDR2 are MGHDK and SYGVNS. The CDR3 sequence is 15 residues long. This CDR3 is CASSLPRGGNNEQFF. The CDR3 region has the DNA TGTGCCAGCAGCCTCCCCCGGGGGGGCAACAATGAGCAGTTCTTC.

The J gene is TRBJ2-1, the V gene TRBV20-1, with 7 positions matching TRBD2. This CDR3 has 13 residues. CDR1 is DFQATT, CDR2 SNEGSKA, per germline (reference sequence). V lost 3 bases and J lost 9; bases outside the gene matches: 8. The CDR3 coding sequence is TGCAGTGCTAGGAGCGGGGTACTTACTGAGCAGTTCTTC. Its protein product is CSARSGVLTEQFF.

The chain joins TRBV5-1 to TRBJ1-2; no firm D call. The V end was cut by 0 bases, the J end by 6 bases, with 9 bases between. The CDR3 length is 13 residues. The germline V gene encodes CDR1 SGHRS and CDR2 YFSETQ. The CDR3 coding sequence is TGCGCCAGCAGCTTGGGGGTCCTAAATGGCTACACCTTC. This encodes CASSLGVLNGYTF.

Only one count was recorded for this clonotype. This chain uses TRBV12-5 with TRBJ2-1; tentative D call: TRBD2 (7 bases). Germline CDR1 is LGHNT and CDR2 is FRNRAP. V lost 2 bases and J lost 5, with 22 bases in between. CDR3 length equals 18 residues. The CDR3 reads CASGLTSGLRGPHNEQFF. The CDR3 region has the DNA TGTGCTAGTGGTTTGACGTCGGGTCTGCGGGGGCCCCACAATGAGCAGTTCTTC.

This clonotype has a handful of counts. This chain connects TRBV7-2 to TRBJ2-3; weak D call: TRBD2 (6 bases). V lost 4 bases and J lost 1, with 18 bases in between. This CDR3 comprises 17 residues. CDR1 and CDR2 from the germline V gene are SGHTA and FQGNSA. The chain's CDR3 is CASSSNALAGGTDTQYF. Written as DNA, the CDR3 is TGTGCCAGCAGCTCAAACGCACTAGCCGGGGGCACAGATACGCAGTATTTT.

In its sample, this clonotype was seen a few times. This chain connects TRBV20-1 to TRBJ1-2; tentative D call: TRBD1 (6 bases). Trimming left V 4 bases short and J 5 bases short, with 23 bases between. CDR3 size: 16 residues. Per germline, CDR1 DFQATT and CDR2 SNEGSKA (reference sequence). CDR3 nucleotide sequence: TGCAGTGCTACCAACGAGAGACAGGAGAGATTGTATGGCTACACCTTC. Translated: CSATNERQERLYGYTF.

This clonotype was observed a handful of times. V gene TRBV20-1 combines with J gene TRBJ1-1; the D gene is possibly TRBD1 (6 bases). This CDR3 comprises 12 residues. Germline V gives CDR1 DFQATT, CDR2 SNEGSKA (reference sequence). Trimming took off 4 bases at V and 5 bases at J, with 11 bases between the two ends. CDR3 sequence: CSANVDRTEAFF. CDR3 DNA: TGCAGTGCTAATGTGGACAGAACTGAAGCTTTCTTT.

This clonotype was seen a few times. The gene calls are TRBV4-1 and TRBJ2-1; no definite D call. V gave up 0 bases and J gave up 4 bases, with 10 bases separating them. Germline CDR1 and CDR2: MGHRA and YSYEKL. The CDR3 contains 15 residues. The chain's CDR3 is CASSQESDEYNEQFF. The CDR3 nucleotides are TGCGCCAGCAGCCAAGAAAGTGACGAATACAATGAGCAGTTCTTC.

This clonotype was counted many times. This rearrangement joins TRBV20-1 to TRBJ1-5; a weak D match, TRBD1 (5 bases). The CDR3 spans 14 residues. The germline V gene encodes CDR1 DFQATT and CDR2 SNEGSKA (reference sequence). The V gene lost 0 bases and the J gene lost 8 bases, with 14 bases spanning the gap. For the CDR3, the DNA is TGCAGTGCTAGAGATGTCGCTGTCAGGGAGCCCCAGCATTTT. Translated, it gives CSARDVAVREPQHF.

V is TRBV7-8 and J is TRBJ1-4, with unresolved D. The CDR3 consists of 13 residues. Germline loops: CDR1 SGHVS, CDR2 FQNEAQ. V was shortened by 5 bases and J by 4 bases, with 8 bases between the two germline ends. The CDR3 spells CASSPINNEKLFF. In nucleotides, the CDR3 is TGTGCCAGCAGCCCCATTAATAATGAAAAACTGTTTTTT. Together with reference TRBV7-8 and TRBJ1-4, the CDR3 gives the full variable domain: GAGVSQSPRYKVAKRGQDVALRCDPISGHVSLFWYQQALGQGPEFLTYFQNEAQLDKSGLPSDRFFAERPEGSVSTLKIQRTQQEDSAVYLCASSPINNEKLFFGSGTQLSVL.